The sequence of this T cell receptor beta chain was determined in a study of T cells in Graves' hyperthyroidism and ophthalmopathy. Study-level points and caveats: Median prediction lead before ophthalmopathy onset was 6 to 8 months with the model.

The CDR3 consists of 15 residues. V was trimmed by 6 bases and J by 3 bases, leaving 18 bases between them. Germline V lookup: CDR1 SGHNT, CDR2 YENEEA. There were TCR beta CDR3 regions amplified from RNA transcripts. First-round RT-PCR targeting the TCR CDR3 was performed with the HTBI primer set. From the multiplex PCR reads, TCRdb called clonotypes with MiXCR, one entry per CDR3 protein. Of approximately 620,000 distinct CDR3 sequences listed, about 16% are singletons. Remarks on this clonotype: As yet, its antigen is unknown.

V is TRBV11-3 and J is TRBJ2-7; D remains ambiguous. The source material was blood. The TCR originated in a woman between 40 and 55 years old with Graves' ophthalmopathy. CDR3 protein: CASRQPGNSGYEQYF. The CDR3 DNA reads as TGTGCCAGCAGACAGCCGGGCAATAGTGGCTACGAGCAGTACTTC.